The 16 T cell receptor beta chains in this list originate from one sample, sequenced in a study of T cell clonality in common variable immunodeficiency. Sequenced by immunoSEQ multiplex PCR; TCRdb stores in-frame clones only, minus some. The record shows just under 20,000 clones for this sample, with no singletons present. General study results and limits: In common variable immunodeficiency, TCR beta chains reportedly carried fewer deletions and N-nucleotide insertions.

These receptors have no known antigen. Sequenced sample: peripheral blood mononuclear cells. These receptor sequences come from a human donor with common variable immunodeficiency.

There are many counts of this clone. The read ends 3 residues shy of where the CDR3 ends; the end is completed using the germline J gene. J is TRBJ2-5 and V is TRBV7-8, with 7 positions matching TRBD2. The V gene end was trimmed by 5 bases and the J gene end by 3 bases; junction bases not matched to a gene: 6. Looked up from germline, CDR1 is SGHVS and CDR2 is FQNEAQ. This CDR3 has 14 residues. CDR3 DNA (partial): TGTGCCAGCAGCCCCGGGACTACCAAAGAGACC. It codes for CASSPGTTKET. The full CDR3 protein is CASSPGTTKETQYF.

This clone showed up just a few times. The CDR3 reads CSARPRSSYEQYF. The CDR3 DNA, read in part, is TGCAGTGCTAGGCCCAGAAGTTCCTACGAG. V and J are TRBV20-1 and TRBJ2-7; D unresolved. Sequencing ends 3 residues short of the CDR3 end; the germline J gene provides the rest. The V end lost 3 bases, the J end lost 1 base, and 10 bases lay between the germline ends. Looked up from germline, CDR1 is DFQATT and CDR2 is SNEGSKA (reference sequence). This CDR3 is built from 13 residues.

This clone is classed as medium-sized (0.01 to 0.1%). The sequenced fragment ends 3 residues before the CDR3 boundary, so the rest is inferred from the germline J gene. The chain uses TRBV5-5 and TRBJ2-3; D not certain. The CDR3 contains 15 residues. From germline, CDR1 is SGHKS and CDR2 YYEKEE (reference sequence). V was pared by 0 bases and J by 2 bases, with 10 bases between. Incomplete CDR3 DNA: TGTGCCAGCAGCTTGGCGGGTAAACCCACAGATACG. It yields the protein CASSLAGKPTDT. From start to end, the CDR3 is CASSLAGKPTDTQYF.

This clone is medium-sized (0.01 to 0.1%) in the sample. The DNA ends 3 residues before the CDR3 does, and the rest of the CDR3 is filled in from the germline J gene. J is TRBJ2-2 and V is TRBV5-5; 10 nucleotides align to TRBD1. The V segment lost 4 bases and the J segment 6 bases; nucleotides outside the gene matches: 6. This CDR3 region has 15 residues. CDR1 SGHKS and CDR2 YYEKEE come from the germline V gene (reference sequence). CDR3 amino acids: CASSPWDRGSGELFF. Partial CDR3 DNA: TGTGCCAGCAGCCCCTGGGACAGGGGATCCGGGGAG.

This clone has just a few counts. The CDR3 is cut off 3 residues early in the read; its end comes from the germline J gene. The rearrangement links TRBV14 to TRBJ2-5; 7 positions match TRBD1. J gave up 2 bases and V 4 bases, and 4 bases lay outside the gene matches. CDR1 and CDR2 (germline): SGHDN, FVKESK. CDR3 length equals 14 residues. The sequenced CDR3 bases are TGTGCCAGCAGCCGGGACAGACAACAAGAGACC. Translation gives CASSRDRQQET. The full CDR3 is CASSRDRQQETQYF.

This clone was detected many times. The read ends 3 residues shy of where the CDR3 ends; the end is completed using the germline J gene. V is TRBV7-3 and J is TRBJ1-5; TRBD1 matches 7 bases. Trimming removed 4 bases from V and 4 bases from J; junction bases left unmatched: 13. The CDR3 sequence is 17 residues long. The germline gives CDR1 SGHTA, CDR2 FQGTGA. CDR3 protein: CASSSKPGQWGNQPQHF. CDR3 bases read: TGTGCCAGCAGCTCGAAACCGGGACAGTGGGGGAATCAGCCC.

This clone was counted only a few times. Read data end 3 residues before the CDR3 end; the end is taken from the germline J gene. The chain combines TRBV6-1 with TRBJ2-7; TRBD2 matches at 9 bases. Germline V gene sequence: CDR1 MNHNS, CDR2 SASEGT. The length of the CDR3 is 16 residues. With 4 bases clipped from V and 5 bases from J, the junction kept 12 bases outside the gene matches. The CDR3 spells CASSARRGRAGHEQYF. Incomplete CDR3 DNA: TGTGCCAGCAGTGCCCGCCGCGGGAGGGCCGGCCACGAG.

In its sample, this clone was seen many times. The CDR3 is cut off 3 residues early in the read; its end comes from the germline J gene. The rearrangement links TRBV2 to TRBJ2-7; TRBD2 is a possible D gene (6 bases). The V end was cut by 7 bases, the J end by 5 bases, with 18 bases between. Germline loops: CDR1 SNHLY, CDR2 FYNNEI. This CDR3 is built from 14 residues. The CDR3: CASMTGGKRNEQYF. The sequenced part of the CDR3 DNA is TGTGCCAGCATGACTGGCGGGAAAAGGAACGAG. Together with reference TRBV2 and TRBJ2-7, the CDR3 gives the full variable domain: EPEVTQTPSHQVTQMGQEVILRCVPISNHLYFYWYRQILGQKVEFLVSFYNNEISEKSEIFDDQFSVERPDGSNFTLKIRSTKLEDSAMYFCASMTGGKRNEQYFGPGTRLTVT.

This clone was found many times. The CDR3 extends 3 residues past the end of the read, so its final part is completed from the germline J gene. This chain uses TRBV19 with TRBJ2-6; D gene uncertain. V lost 8 bases, J lost 0 bases, and 17 bases lay in between. The CDR3 is 17 amino acids. The germline V gene has CDR1 LNHDA and CDR2 SQIVND (reference sequence). CDR3 DNA (partial): TGTGCCAGTGTCGAGAGATCCCCTAACTCTGGGGCCAACGTC. It translates to CASVERSPNSGANV. From start to end, the CDR3 is CASVERSPNSGANVLTF.

This clone was detected many times. From the germline J gene comes the end of the CDR3, since the read stops 3 residues before it. This rearrangement joins TRBV5-4 to TRBJ2-5; D is possibly TRBD2 (5 bases). V dropped 4 bases and J dropped 0 bases, with 13 bases sitting between them. The CDR3 is 15 amino acids. Germline CDR1 SGHNT, CDR2 YYREEE (reference sequence). CDR3 DNA (partial): TGTGCCAGCAGCCCCGAGGGCCCGTACCAAGAGACC. It translates to CASSPEGPYQET. The full CDR3 sequence reads CASSPEGPYQETQYF.

This clone was recorded a few times. CDR3 bases read: TGTGCCAGCCCTTCGAGGGGCTCTGGAAACACC. As protein: CASPSRGSGNT. The full CDR3 sequence reads CASPSRGSGNTIYF. The chain carries TRBV7-3 and TRBJ1-3; a possible D gene is TRBD1 (5 bases). Read coverage stops 3 residues before the CDR3 terminus; the germline J gene supplies the remainder. The CDR3 runs 14 residues. The V end was cut by 8 bases, the J end by 0 bases, with 11 bases between. CDR1 and CDR2 from the germline V gene are SGHTA and FQGTGA.

This clone occurred many times. The CDR3 extends 3 residues past the end of the read, so its final part is completed from the germline J gene. The chain uses TRBV6-4 and TRBJ1-1; D may be TRBD1 (5 bases). Trimming removed 6 bases at V and 5 bases at J, with 16 bases between. The CDR3 loop spans 14 amino acids. Germline values: CDR1 MRHNA, CDR2 SNTAGT. CDR3 amino acids: CASSDGVAGTEAFF. The DNA read from the CDR3 is TGTGCCAGCAGCGATGGGGTGGCAGGGACTGAA.

This clone was detected ten times or more. The CDR3 end falls 3 residues outside the read, so it is completed with the germline J gene. The chain couples TRBV16 to TRBJ2-5, with D possibly matching TRBD1 (5 bases). The CDR3 contains 13 residues. V was pared by 4 bases and J by 2 bases, with 8 bases between. CDR1 and CDR2 from the germline V gene are KGHSY and FQNENV. The CDR3 loop is CASSRQIQETQYF. Partial CDR3 DNA: TGTGCCAGCAGCCGACAGATTCAAGAGACC.

This clone was seen a few times. The junction differs from germline at one of its ends, possibly a read error. The read stops 3 residues short of the end of the CDR3; the missing end is completed from the germline J gene. The genes are TRBV7-2 and TRBJ1-5; D is unresolved. This CDR3 spans 15 amino acids. From germline, CDR1 is SGHTA and CDR2 FQGNSA. The CDR3 bases that were read are TGTGCCAGCAGATTAGCCCTAGGTAACAATCAGCCC. Its protein product is CASRLALGNNQP. The full CDR3 protein is CASRLALGNNQPQHF.

This clone was observed many times. The read gets to within 3 residues of the CDR3 end, and the germline J gene fills in the rest. The V call is TRBV18, the J call TRBJ2-3, with TRBD1 identical over 8 bases. J was trimmed by 0 bases and V by 2 bases; bases with no gene match: 10. CDR1 is KGHSH and CDR2 is LQKENI in the germline V gene. The CDR3 runs 18 residues. This chain's CDR3 is CASSPIGTGRSSTDTQYF. The sequenced CDR3 bases are TGTGCCAGCTCACCAATTGGGACAGGTCGATCTAGCACAGATACG. The full variable domain, its missing parts supplied by reference TRBV18 and TRBJ2-3, is NAGVMQNPRHLVRRRGQEARLRCSPMKGHSHVYWYRQLPEEGLKFMVYLQKENIIDESGMPKERFSAEFPKEGPSILRIQQVVRGDSAAYFCASSPIGTGRSSTDTQYFGPGTRLTVL.

This clone was counted at least ten times. The read halts 3 residues ahead of the CDR3 end, with the missing end drawn from the germline J gene. This chain joins TRBV20-1 and TRBJ2-2; 7 bases line up with TRBD1. CDR1 DFQATT and CDR2 SNEGSKA come from the germline V gene (reference sequence). V was pared by 4 bases and J by 1 base, with 3 bases of the junction left unmatched. This CDR3 is built from 14 residues. CDR3 bases read: TGCAGTGCTATCGGGACAGAGAACACCGGGGAG. Its protein product is CSAIGTENTGE. The CDR3, in full, reads CSAIGTENTGELFF.